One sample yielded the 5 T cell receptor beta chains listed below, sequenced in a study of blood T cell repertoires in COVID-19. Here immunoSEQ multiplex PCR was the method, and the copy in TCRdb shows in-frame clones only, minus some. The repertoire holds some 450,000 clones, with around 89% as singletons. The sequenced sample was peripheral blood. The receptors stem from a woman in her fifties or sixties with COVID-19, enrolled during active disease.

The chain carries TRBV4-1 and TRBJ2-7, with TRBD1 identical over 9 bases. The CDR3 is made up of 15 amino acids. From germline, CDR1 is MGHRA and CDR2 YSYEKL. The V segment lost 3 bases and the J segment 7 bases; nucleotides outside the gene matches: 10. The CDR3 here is CASSQGDRGAWEQYF. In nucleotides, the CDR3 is TGCGCCAGCAGCCAGGGCGACAGGGGGGCGTGGGAGCAGTACTTC.

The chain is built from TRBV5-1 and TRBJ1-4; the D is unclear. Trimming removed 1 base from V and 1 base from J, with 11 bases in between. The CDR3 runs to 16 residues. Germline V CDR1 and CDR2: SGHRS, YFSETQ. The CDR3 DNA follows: TGCGCCAGCAGCTTGAGGCCGACGGGAACTAATGAAAAACTGTTTTTT. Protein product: CASSLRPTGTNEKLFF.

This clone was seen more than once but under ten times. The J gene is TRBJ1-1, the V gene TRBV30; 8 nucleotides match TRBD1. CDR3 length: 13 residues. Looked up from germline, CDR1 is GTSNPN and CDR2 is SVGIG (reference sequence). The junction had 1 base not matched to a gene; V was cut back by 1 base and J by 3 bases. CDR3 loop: CAWSADRDTEAFF. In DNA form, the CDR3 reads TGTGCCTGGAGTGCGGACAGGGACACTGAAGCTTTCTTT.

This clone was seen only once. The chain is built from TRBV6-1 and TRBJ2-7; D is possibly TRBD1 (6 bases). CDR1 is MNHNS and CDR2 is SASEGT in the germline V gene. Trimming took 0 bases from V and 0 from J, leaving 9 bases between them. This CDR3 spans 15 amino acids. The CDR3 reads CASSEAAGASYEQYF. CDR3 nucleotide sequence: TGTGCCAGCAGTGAAGCGGCAGGGGCCTCCTACGAGCAGTACTTC.

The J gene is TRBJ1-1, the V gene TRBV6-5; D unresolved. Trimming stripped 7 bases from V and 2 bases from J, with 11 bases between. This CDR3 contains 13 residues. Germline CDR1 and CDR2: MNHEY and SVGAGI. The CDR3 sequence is CASTLDPNTEAFF. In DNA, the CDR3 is TGTGCCAGCACCCTAGACCCTAACACTGAAGCTTTCTTT.